These T cell receptor beta chains were read from a single sample in a study of cytomegalovirus exposure and HLA in healthy donors. The method was immunoSEQ multiplex PCR; TCRdb's version includes in-frame clones alone and lacks a portion of them. The sample contains hundreds of thousands of clones, almost 80% of which appear only once. Sequencing was done on a sample of PBMCs. The receptors were sampled from a male donor in good health and CMV-seronegative. CDR3s include the opening cysteine and the closing phenylalanine or tryptophan. Fields, in order: CDR3 DNA, CDR3 protein, D gene, V gene, J gene, clone size. A D gene is named only where the DNA matches it firmly. Expanded clones get a size class; other rows say once, few or many, or leave the size out.

CDR3 DNA: TGTGCCAGCAGCGCGGGGGGGCCGGAGACCCAGTACTTC
CDR3 protein: CASSAGGPETQYF
D gene: TRBD2
V gene: TRBV9
J gene: TRBJ2-5
clone size: once

CDR3 DNA: TGTGCCTGGAGTGTCCGACAGGCCTCACCCCTCCACTTT
CDR3 protein: CAWSVRQASPLHF
D gene: .
V gene: TRBV30
J gene: TRBJ1-6
clone size: .

CDR3 DNA: TGCGCCAGCAGCCAAGACCGGGACATATTTCCCTTCAATCAGCCCCAGCATTTT
CDR3 protein: CASSQDRDIFPFNQPQHF
D gene: .
V gene: TRBV4-1
J gene: TRBJ1-5
clone size: .

CDR3 DNA: TGCGCCAGCAGCCGGGCCGGGACTAGCGGGAGGTTAATTCCAGATACGCAGTATTTT
CDR3 protein: CASSRAGTSGRLIPDTQYF
D gene: TRBD2
V gene: TRBV5-1
J gene: TRBJ2-3
clone size: once

CDR3 DNA: TGCGCCAGCAGTCCAGGACAGGGGTACACTGAAGCTTTCTTT
CDR3 protein: CASSPGQGYTEAFF
D gene: TRBD1
V gene: TRBV5-1
J gene: TRBJ1-1
clone size: .

CDR3 DNA: TGTGCCAGCAGCCCTAGCGGGGCACAAGAGACCCAGTACTTC
CDR3 protein: CASSPSGAQETQYF
D gene: TRBD2
V gene: TRBV4-2
J gene: TRBJ2-5
clone size: .

CDR3 DNA: TGTGCCAGCAGCTTAGGGGGAGCGGGAGGATTATACGAGCAGTACTTC
CDR3 protein: CASSLGGAGGLYEQYF
D gene: TRBD2
V gene: TRBV7-6
J gene: TRBJ2-7
clone size: .

CDR3 DNA: TGTGCCAGTAGTATCCTCCAGGGCAATCAGCCCCAGCATTTT
CDR3 protein: CASSILQGNQPQHF
D gene: .
V gene: TRBV19
J gene: TRBJ1-5
clone size: .

CDR3 DNA: TGTTCCAGCAGCTTAGCCCAGGGGCTGAACACTGAAGCTTTCTTT
CDR3 protein: CSSSLAQGLNTEAFF
D gene: .
V gene: TRBV7-9
J gene: TRBJ1-1
clone size: .

CDR3 DNA: TGTGCCAGCAGTGGACAGGGGGCGGTCTATGGCTACACCTTC
CDR3 protein: CASSGQGAVYGYTF
D gene: TRBD1
V gene: TRBV6-5
J gene: TRBJ1-2
clone size: .

CDR3 DNA: TGTGCCAGCAGTGACTCCGAGTACAGCGAGCAGTTCTTC
CDR3 protein: CASSDSEYSEQFF
D gene: .
V gene: TRBV6-4
J gene: TRBJ2-1
clone size: .

CDR3 DNA: TGTGCCAGCAGCCTGGAGGGGAGGACTGAAGCTTTCTTT
CDR3 protein: CASSLEGRTEAFF
D gene: .
V gene: TRBV5-4
J gene: TRBJ1-1
clone size: .

CDR3 DNA: TGTGCCAGCTCACCAATTTTGGGGACACTCCCCTCTGGGGCCAACGTCCTGACTTTC
CDR3 protein: CASSPILGTLPSGANVLTF
D gene: .
V gene: TRBV18
J gene: TRBJ2-6
clone size: .

CDR3 DNA: TGTGCCAGTAGTATATCGCGAGGGCCACCCCTCCACTTT
CDR3 protein: CASSISRGPPLHF
D gene: .
V gene: TRBV19
J gene: TRBJ1-6
clone size: .

CDR3 DNA: TGTGCCTGGAAGATTACAGGGAGTCGTGAAAAACTGTTTTTT
CDR3 protein: CAWKITGSREKLFF
D gene: .
V gene: TRBV30
J gene: TRBJ1-4
clone size: .

CDR3 DNA: TGTGCCAGCACCTATACCGGGACAGAATATGGCTACACCTTC
CDR3 protein: CASTYTGTEYGYTF
D gene: TRBD1
V gene: TRBV2
J gene: TRBJ1-2
clone size: .

CDR3 DNA: TGTGCCAGCAGCGCGGGGGGGACTAGCGCTTTTATGGACAATGAGCAGTTCTTC
CDR3 protein: CASSAGGTSAFMDNEQFF
D gene: TRBD2
V gene: TRBV9
J gene: TRBJ2-1
clone size: few

CDR3 DNA: TGTGCCAGCACCGGCAGGGAGGGTGAAAAACTGTTTTTT
CDR3 protein: CASTGREGEKLFF
D gene: .
V gene: TRBV2
J gene: TRBJ1-4
clone size: .

CDR3 DNA: TGTGCCAGCAGCCCGCCGGTTAACACCGGGGAGCTGTTTTTT
CDR3 protein: CASSPPVNTGELFF
D gene: .
V gene: TRBV7-2
J gene: TRBJ2-2
clone size: .

CDR3 DNA: TGTGCCAGTAGTATAGCCCAGGGCCCAACGCATGGCTACACCTTC
CDR3 protein: CASSIAQGPTHGYTF
D gene: .
V gene: TRBV19
J gene: TRBJ1-2
clone size: once

CDR3 DNA: TGTGCCAGCAGTTCCCGGGACAGGGAGTATGGCTACACCTTC
CDR3 protein: CASSSRDREYGYTF
D gene: TRBD1
V gene: TRBV28
J gene: TRBJ1-2
clone size: .

CDR3 DNA: TGCGCCAGCAGTCAATCGTCGTCGACAGGGGGGAATTCACCCCTCCACTTT
CDR3 protein: CASSQSSSTGGNSPLHF
D gene: TRBD1
V gene: TRBV23-1
J gene: TRBJ1-6
clone size: .

CDR3 DNA: TGTGCCAGCAGTGAACATGCGGCGGGTAATTCACCCCTCCACTTT
CDR3 protein: CASSEHAAGNSPLHF
D gene: .
V gene: TRBV6-1
J gene: TRBJ1-6
clone size: .

CDR3 DNA: TGTGCCAGCAGCTTACTAGCGGGAGCGACCACAGATACGCAGTATTTT
CDR3 protein: CASSLLAGATTDTQYF
D gene: TRBD2
V gene: TRBV11-2
J gene: TRBJ2-3
clone size: .

CDR3 DNA: TGTGCCAGCAGCTTGGGGCAGGGGGCCACCTACGAGCAGTACTTC
CDR3 protein: CASSLGQGATYEQYF
D gene: TRBD1
V gene: TRBV5-6
J gene: TRBJ2-7
clone size: .

CDR3 DNA: TGTGCCTGGACCAACACCTTGAATGCTTTCTTT
CDR3 protein: CAWTNTLNAFF
D gene: .
V gene: TRBV30
J gene: TRBJ1-1
clone size: few

CDR3 DNA: TGTGCCAGCAGCTCTAGTTTAGCAGAGACCCAGTACTTC
CDR3 protein: CASSSSLAETQYF
D gene: .
V gene: TRBV6-5
J gene: TRBJ2-5
clone size: .

CDR3 DNA: TGTGCCACCAGCAGAACCCGGGGGACCCGTGATGGCCCCCAGCATTTT
CDR3 protein: CATSRTRGTRDGPQHF
D gene: .
V gene: TRBV15
J gene: TRBJ1-5
clone size: .

CDR3 DNA: TGTGCCAGCAGCTACCTGGACAGAAGCTCTGGAAACACCATATATTTT
CDR3 protein: CASSYLDRSSGNTIYF
D gene: .
V gene: TRBV7-6
J gene: TRBJ1-3
clone size: .

CDR3 DNA: TGCGCCAGCAGCCAGCATGTGACAGGGGGCGCGAGTACAGATACGCAGTATTTT
CDR3 protein: CASSQHVTGGASTDTQYF
D gene: TRBD1
V gene: TRBV4-3
J gene: TRBJ2-3
clone size: .

CDR3 DNA: TGCGCCAGCAGCCAAGGGCGGGGACAGAAAGCTGGAAACACCATATATTTT
CDR3 protein: CASSQGRGQKAGNTIYF
D gene: TRBD1
V gene: TRBV4-1
J gene: TRBJ1-3
clone size: .

CDR3 DNA: TGTGCCAGCAGCTTGACTAGCGGGGGGTTGCAGCGAGAGACCCAGTACTTC
CDR3 protein: CASSLTSGGLQRETQYF
D gene: TRBD2
V gene: TRBV5-4
J gene: TRBJ2-5
clone size: .

CDR3 DNA: TGCAGTGCTAGACGGAATGAGCAGTTCTTC
CDR3 protein: CSARRNEQFF
D gene: .
V gene: TRBV20-1
J gene: TRBJ2-1
clone size: few

CDR3 DNA: TGTGCCAGTAGGGACAGGGGCGACTACGAGCAGTACTTC
CDR3 protein: CASRDRGDYEQYF
D gene: TRBD1
V gene: TRBV19
J gene: TRBJ2-7
clone size: .

CDR3 DNA: TGCGCCAGCAGCTTGGACGACAGGGGCTATGGCTACACCTTC
CDR3 protein: CASSLDDRGYGYTF
D gene: TRBD1
V gene: TRBV5-1
J gene: TRBJ1-2
clone size: .

CDR3 DNA: TGTGCTAGTGGGTGGAGTCCGGGAGACAATGAGCAGTTCTTC
CDR3 protein: CASGWSPGDNEQFF
D gene: .
V gene: TRBV12-5
J gene: TRBJ2-1
clone size: .